This note documents a single TCR beta chain sequence. Its antigen remains unknown. These data are taken from a study of T cell repertoires in ileal Crohn's disease. Whole-study findings and limits: Every patient over 26.8% clonality showed endoscopic recurrence.

Sequencing was performed with immunoSEQ multiplex PCR; in TCRdb, only in-frame clones are kept and a portion is missing. The sample carries some 16,000 clones, 80% recorded once. This CDR3 is built from 12 residues. V gave up 5 bases and J gave up 10 bases, with 15 bases separating them. The germline CDR1 and CDR2 sequences are LNHDA and SQIVND (reference sequence). The receptor was isolated from an adult with Crohn's disease. The chain recombines TRBV19 with TRBJ2-7; TRBD1 is a possible D gene (5 bases). The sample taken for sequencing was ileal tissue. The CDR3 spells CASSDAYRPQYF. CDR3 nucleotide sequence: TGTGCCAGTAGTGACGCCTACAGGCCTCAGTACTTC. The full variable domain, in which reference TRBV19 and TRBJ2-7 provide the parts outside the CDR3, is DGGITQSPKYLFRKEGQNVTLSCEQNLNHDAMYWYRQDPGQGLRLIYYSQIVNDFQKGDIAEGYSVSREKKESFPLTVTSAQKNPTAFYLCASSDAYRPQYFGPGTRLTVT.